The next 25 T cell receptor beta chains were all read from a single sample in a study of shared clonotypes between healthy human individuals. Method: immunoSEQ multiplex PCR; TCRdb's copy keeps in-frame clones and lacks some. The sample carries 1.4 million to 1.5 million clones, more than 95% recorded once. What was sequenced was naive CD4+ T cells sorted from blood. Subset reported: CD45RA+ positively selected. The receptors were sampled from a man younger than 45 in good health.

J is TRBJ2-7 and V is TRBV6-6; 11 positions agree with TRBD2. V dropped 6 bases and J dropped 1; count of bases not matched to a gene: 8. Per germline, CDR1 MNHNY and CDR2 SVGAGI (reference sequence). The CDR3 spans 16 residues. CDR3 DNA sequence: TGTGCCAGCAGCCGTATGACTAGCGGGATTTCCTACGAGCAGTACTTC. Translation: CASSRMTSGISYEQYF.

The chain uses TRBV7-9 and TRBJ2-5; D possibly corresponds to TRBD1 (6 bases). Per germline, CDR1 SEHNR and CDR2 FQNEAQ (reference sequence). Between the trimmed V and J ends, which lost 5 bases and 5 bases, there was a span of 9 bases. The CDR3 totals 12 residues. CDR3 bases: TGTGCCAGCAGCGTAACAGGGGAGACCCAGTACTTC. This encodes CASSVTGETQYF.

Details on this clone: The same CDR3 is also encoded by other DNA sequences in this sample. This chain uses TRBV11-2 with TRBJ2-5; no firm D call. The CDR3 runs 12 residues. V lost 0 bases and J 5 bases, leaving 4 bases between the germline ends. Germline V CDR1 and CDR2: SGHAT, FQNNGV. The CDR3 region has the DNA TGTGCCAGCAGCTTAGATAGTGAGACCCAGTACTTC. The encoded protein is CASSLDSETQYF.

The chain joins TRBV5-4 to TRBJ2-1; the match to TRBD2 covers 13 bases. The ends lost 3 bases at V and 4 bases at J; junction bases unmatched: 4. This CDR3 comprises 16 residues. Per germline, CDR1 SGHNT and CDR2 YYREEE (reference sequence). The CDR3 region has the DNA TGTGCCAGCAGCTGGGGACTAGCGGGAATATACAATGAGCAGTTCTTC. The encoded protein is CASSWGLAGIYNEQFF.

The CDR3 DNA reads as TGTGCCAGCATACTCGACAGGGGGAACACCGGGGAGCTGTTTTTT. Translated: CASILDRGNTGELFF. The chain has TRBV2 and TRBJ2-2, with TRBD1 identical over 8 bases. Germline V lookup: CDR1 SNHLY, CDR2 FYNNEI. This CDR3 contains 15 residues. The ends lost 7 bases at V and 1 base at J; junction bases unmatched: 5.

The genes are TRBV28 and TRBJ2-7; D not certain. Germline CDR1 is MDHEN and CDR2 is SYDVKM. The CDR3 consists of 12 residues. Trimming shortened V by 9 bases and J by 0 bases, and 9 bases separated the two germline ends. The CDR3 DNA is TGTGCCAGTCTGGGTACCTCCTACGAGCAGTACTTC. This encodes CASLGTSYEQYF.

CDR3 protein: CASSLWTSGGSSYNEQFF. Here the CDR3 DNA reads TGCGCCAGCAGCCTCTGGACTAGCGGGGGTAGCTCCTACAATGAGCAGTTCTTC. This chain joins TRBV4-1 and TRBJ2-1, with TRBD2 matching over 13 bases. The ends lost 4 bases at V and 0 bases at J; junction bases unmatched: 6. Germline CDR1 and CDR2: MGHRA and YSYEKL. This CDR3 is 18 amino acids long.

The V call is TRBV7-9, the J call TRBJ2-5, with TRBD1 matching over 8 bases. The CDR3 length is 14 residues. The V segment lost 5 bases and the J segment 5 bases; nucleotides outside the gene matches: 7. The germline gives CDR1 SEHNR, CDR2 FQNEAQ (reference sequence). CDR3 in amino acids: CASSPQGALETQYF. The CDR3 bases are TGTGCCAGCAGCCCGCAGGGGGCCTTGGAGACCCAGTACTTC.

This chain connects TRBV5-4 to TRBJ2-3; no clear D gene. Germline lookup yields CDR1 SGHNT and CDR2 YYREEE (reference sequence). V was clipped by 0 bases and J by 3 bases, with 14 bases between them. The CDR3 runs 16 residues. The CDR3 is CASSLEGLRPTDTQYF. The CDR3 region has the DNA TGTGCCAGCAGCTTGGAGGGCCTAAGACCAACAGATACGCAGTATTTT.

The V call is TRBV10-3, the J call TRBJ2-2; weak D call: TRBD2 (5 bases). V lost 2 bases to trimming and J lost 5 bases, with 9 bases between them. Germline CDR1 ENHRY, CDR2 SYGVKD. This CDR3 comprises 14 residues. The CDR3 reads CAISEARETGELFF. Here the CDR3 DNA reads TGTGCCATCAGTGAGGCGAGGGAGACCGGGGAGCTGTTTTTT.

The genes are TRBV18 and TRBJ2-2; D unclear. Germline V CDR1 and CDR2: KGHSH, LQKENI. Trimming took off 7 bases at V and 3 bases at J, with 9 bases between the two ends. CDR3 length: 13 residues. The CDR3 bases are TGTGCCAGCTTTGGAGCAGACACCGGGGAGCTGTTTTTT. Translating gives CASFGADTGELFF.

V and J are TRBV15 and TRBJ1-2; D is undetermined. V lost 1 base and J 2 bases, leaving 8 bases between the germline ends. Germline V gene lookup returns CDR1 LNHNV and CDR2 YYDKDF (reference sequence). The CDR3 is 14 amino acids. CDR3 DNA: TGTGCCACCAGCAGAGGACCAATAAACTATGGCTACACCTTC. Its protein product is CATSRGPINYGYTF.

The gene calls are TRBV28 and TRBJ1-5; tentative D call: TRBD1 (6 bases). This CDR3 has 15 residues. The germline CDR1 and CDR2 sequences are MDHEN and SYDVKM. V shed 6 bases and J shed 0 bases, with 12 bases lying between them. CDR3 loop: CASSPGTHSNQPQHF. In nucleotides, the CDR3 is TGTGCCAGCAGCCCCGGGACACATAGCAATCAGCCCCAGCATTTT.

The chain is built from TRBV23-1 and TRBJ2-7; 7 bases match TRBD2. TRBV23-1 is designated an ORF whose function remains uncertain. Trimming removed 2 bases from V and 1 base from J; junction bases left unmatched: 11. This CDR3 region has 17 residues. CDR3 sequence (DNA): TGCGCCAGCAGTCAAAGCGGGGAGGACGTGGCATCCTACGAGCAGTACTTC. Its protein is CASSQSGEDVASYEQYF.

The gene calls are TRBV5-1 and TRBJ2-7; 9 bases are a match to TRBD1. The CDR3 consists of 17 residues. Trimming removed 0 bases from V and 2 bases from J; junction bases left unmatched: 9. Germline CDR1 SGHRS, CDR2 YFSETQ. The CDR3 loop reads CASSLEVRTGVPYEQYF. DNA for the CDR3: TGCGCCAGCAGCTTGGAGGTTCGGACAGGGGTACCCTACGAGCAGTACTTC.

This clone was recorded once. This sequence joins TRBV2 and TRBJ1-1; D gene unclear. The CDR3 spans 13 residues. V was shortened by 1 base and J by 4 bases, with 7 bases between the two germline ends. Germline loops: CDR1 SNHLY, CDR2 FYNNEI. The CDR3 is CASSEDSGTEAFF. The CDR3 DNA follows: TGTGCCAGCAGTGAAGATAGTGGCACTGAAGCTTTCTTT.

V is TRBV15 and J is TRBJ2-1; tentative D call: TRBD2 (5 bases). Trimming removed 0 bases from V and 10 bases from J, with 16 bases in between. This CDR3 spans 15 amino acids. Germline V gives CDR1 LNHNV, CDR2 YYDKDF (reference sequence). Here the CDR3 DNA reads TGTGCCACCAGCAGAGAGCTCCATCTAGCTGGCGAGCAGTTCTTC. Protein product: CATSRELHLAGEQFF.

The chain employs TRBV10-3 and TRBJ2-1, with a weak D call TRBD2 (5 bases). The V end lost 4 bases, the J end lost 2 bases, and 15 bases lay between the germline ends. This CDR3 comprises 16 residues. The germline gives CDR1 ENHRY, CDR2 SYGVKD. The CDR3 reads CAISGPSEGTYNEQFF. The CDR3 DNA reads as TGTGCCATCAGTGGGCCAAGTGAGGGAACCTACAATGAGCAGTTCTTC.

V gene TRBV27 combines with J gene TRBJ1-5, with D perhaps matching TRBD1 (5 bases). Germline CDR1 reads MNHEY; CDR2 reads SMNVEV (reference sequence). CDR3 length: 13 amino acids. Deletions cut 5 bases from V and 9 bases from J, with 14 bases between. The CDR3 DNA follows: TGTGCCAGCAGTCGGATGGCGGGACGGCCCCAGCATTTT. Its translation: CASSRMAGRPQHF.

The chain carries TRBV30 and TRBJ1-5, with D perhaps TRBD1 (5 bases). Germline V gene sequence: CDR1 GTSNPN, CDR2 SVGIG (reference sequence). V shed 0 bases and J shed 5 bases, with 8 bases lying between them. This CDR3 is built from 13 residues. CDR3 in DNA: TGTGCCTGGAGTGTTAGGGACCATCAGCCCCAGCATTTT. This gives the protein CAWSVRDHQPQHF.

Concerning this clone: The same CDR3 can be traced to other DNA sequences in this sample. This chain connects TRBV2 to TRBJ2-3; D unresolved. Germline loops: CDR1 SNHLY, CDR2 FYNNEI. The CDR3 runs to 12 residues. The ends were cut back, 3 bases at V and 4 bases at J, with 5 bases in the middle. The CDR3 here is CASSDRADTQYF. DNA of the CDR3: TGTGCCAGCAGTGATCGGGCAGATACGCAGTATTTT.

V is TRBV7-9 and J is TRBJ2-7, with TRBD1 as a possible D gene (5 bases). This CDR3 has 14 residues. Per germline, CDR1 SEHNR and CDR2 FQNEAQ (reference sequence). Trimming pared 1 base from V and 0 bases from J, leaving 7 bases between. Written as DNA, the CDR3 is TGTGCCAGCAGCTTAGGACAGTTCTCCTACGAGCAGTACTTC. Translation gives CASSLGQFSYEQYF.

On this clone itself: Other nucleotide sequences in the sample specify the same CDR3. The chain combines TRBV7-2 with TRBJ2-7; 7 bases are a match to TRBD2. The CDR3 contains 12 residues. Germline assignment: CDR1 SGHTA and CDR2 FQGNSA. Trimming at V came to 4 bases and at J to 4 bases, leaving 1 base not matched to a gene. CDR3 DNA sequence: TGTGCCAGCAGCTGGGGAGGGTACGAGCAGTACTTC. Its translation is CASSWGGYEQYF.

The CDR3 loop reads CASSFSGRPDQQYF. DNA for the CDR3: TGTGCCAGCAGTTTTAGCGGGAGACCGGATCAGCAGTACTTC. This chain connects TRBV27 to TRBJ2-7; TRBD2 aligns across 9 bases. The V and J ends lost 3 bases and 8 bases, in that order; junction bases with no gene match: 8. Germline V gene data show CDR1 as MNHEY and CDR2 as SMNVEV (reference sequence). The CDR3 runs 14 residues.

This chain links TRBV7-2 with TRBJ2-5; 10 bases match TRBD2. The germline gives CDR1 SGHTA, CDR2 FQGNSA. V shed 5 bases, J shed 0 bases, and the junction held 6 bases outside the gene matches. The CDR3 runs 16 residues. The CDR3 coding sequence is TGTGCCAGCAGCCCTAGCGGGAGAGTGTACCAAGAGACCCAGTACTTC. Its protein is CASSPSGRVYQETQYF.